The 11 T cell receptor beta chains reported below all come from one sample, sequenced in a study of identical twins. TCRdb called the 5' RACE reads again in MiXCR, with one record for every CDR3 protein. The data show about 570,000 distinct CDR3 sequences, just under 10% seen once. This same sample was also taken into another study, of yellow fever vaccine responses in identical twins.

The sequenced sample was PBMCs. These receptors were collected from a woman aged 18-29 years in good health.

This clonotype appeared many times. This chain links TRBV5-1 with TRBJ2-3; D possibly corresponds to TRBD1 (7 bases). Germline CDR1 and CDR2: SGHRS and YFSETQ. Trimming removed 4 bases from V and 4 bases from J, with 16 bases in between. The CDR3 loop spans 15 amino acids. CDR3 sequence: CASSPLGGTADTQYF. Here the CDR3 DNA reads TGCGCCAGCAGCCCTCTAGGGGGGACAGCAGATACGCAGTATTTT. Using reference TRBV5-1 and TRBJ2-3 for the parts outside the CDR3, the full variable domain is KAGVTQTPRYLIKTRGQQVTLSCSPISGHRSVSWYQQTPGQGLQFLFEYFSETQRNKGNFPGRFSGRQFSNSRSEMNVSTLELGDSALYLCASSPLGGTADTQYFGPGTRLTVL.

This clonotype was found a few times. The V and J genes are TRBV20-1 and TRBJ2-3, with D possibly matching TRBD2 (5 bases). V was pared by 6 bases and J by 6 bases, with 13 bases between. The CDR3 runs to 12 residues. Germline loops: CDR1 DFQATT, CDR2 SNEGSKA (reference sequence). CDR3 residues: CSALTTFDTQYF. The DNA of the CDR3 is TGCAGTGCATTGACTACGTTTGATACGCAGTATTTT.

The chain is built from TRBV7-9 and TRBJ2-7, with D possibly matching TRBD1 (6 bases). Germline values: CDR1 SEHNR, CDR2 FQNEAQ (reference sequence). V was cut by 5 bases and J by 0 bases, with 14 bases left in between. The CDR3 contains 15 residues. The CDR3 DNA is TGTGCCAGCAGCCACTTCCGGGACAACTCCTACGAGCAGTACTTC. Its protein product is CASSHFRDNSYEQYF.

In this sample, this clonotype turned up many times. The CDR3 spells CSADERFVNGATNEKLFF. The DNA for the CDR3 is TGCAGTGCTGACGAGCGGTTCGTAAATGGGGCGACTAATGAAAAACTGTTTTTT. The chain has TRBV20-1 and TRBJ1-4, with a possible D match to TRBD1 (5 bases). V gave up 5 bases and J gave up 2 bases, with 24 bases separating them. The CDR3 sequence is 18 residues long. Germline V gives CDR1 DFQATT, CDR2 SNEGSKA (reference sequence).

The sample holds a few counts of this clonotype. The gene calls are TRBV24-1 and TRBJ2-1; D not resolved. CDR3 length: 11 amino acids. Germline CDR1 KGHDR, CDR2 SFDVKD. Trimming removed 1 base from V and 9 bases from J, with 3 bases in between. The CDR3 DNA follows: TGTGCCACCAGTGATTTCAGTGAGCAGTTCTTC. This translates into CATSDFSEQFF.

This clonotype turned up a few times. The V call is TRBV5-1, the J call TRBJ2-7; 8 nucleotides agree with TRBD1. This CDR3 contains 14 residues. Trimming cost V 3 bases and J 6 bases; bases outside gene matches: 8. Germline CDR1 SGHRS, CDR2 YFSETQ. DNA of the CDR3: TGCGCCAGCAGCTGTGGGCAGGGGGCCTGCGAGCAGTACTTC. Translating gives CASSCGQGACEQYF. Looking up the rest from reference TRBV5-1 and TRBJ2-7 gives the full variable domain: KAGVTQTPRYLIKTRGQQVTLSCSPISGHRSVSWYQQTPGQGLQFLFEYFSETQRNKGNFPGRFSGRQFSNSRSEMNVSTLELGDSALYLCASSCGQGACEQYFGPGTRLTVT.

This clonotype was seen at least ten times. V is TRBV28 and J is TRBJ2-5, with 10 positions matching TRBD2. The CDR3 is 16 amino acids. The V gene end was trimmed by 4 bases and the J gene end by 4 bases; junction bases not matched to a gene: 9. CDR1 and CDR2 from the germline V gene are MDHEN and SYDVKM. The CDR3 nucleotides are TGTGCCAGCAGTTCTCCCAGCGGGAGGGCCCGAGAGACCCAGTACTTC. Translation: CASSSPSGRARETQYF.

On this clonotype: At one end the junction does not follow the germline gene, possibly because of a read error. This sequence joins TRBV5-6 and TRBJ2-1; D uncertain. Germline CDR1 and CDR2: SGHDT and YYEEEE. The CDR3 covers 12 residues. The CDR3, as DNA: TGTGCCAGCAGCTTGGGTTACAATGAGCCGTTCTTC. Translating gives CASSLGYNEPFF.

A few counts support this clonotype. The V call is TRBV7-3, the J call TRBJ2-5, with D possibly being TRBD1 (7 bases). Per germline, CDR1 SGHTA and CDR2 FQGTGA. V was clipped by 5 bases and J by 0 bases, with 16 bases between them. The CDR3 is made up of 16 amino acids. The CDR3 bases are TGTGCCAGCAGCGAAGCAGGGGGGAAGCACCAAGAGACCCAGTACTTC. Amino acids: CASSEAGGKHQETQYF.

V usage is TRBV10-2 and J usage is TRBJ2-5; 8 nucleotides line up with TRBD1. V was clipped by 1 base and J by 5 bases; unmatched bases: 6. The germline CDR1 and CDR2 sequences are WSHSY and SAAADI. The CDR3 has 15 amino acids. The CDR3 here is CASSEYTGGLETQYF. CDR3 sequence (DNA): TGCGCCAGCAGTGAGTACACAGGGGGTTTGGAGACCCAGTACTTC.

The V and J genes are TRBV7-3 and TRBJ2-3, with no clear D. Germline V gives CDR1 SGHTA, CDR2 FQGTGA. The germline V and J ends were trimmed by 5 bases and 1 base, with 13 bases remaining between them. CDR3 size: 15 residues. The DNA of the CDR3 is TGTGCCAGCAGCCCATCCCACCGGGGCACAGATACGCAGTATTTT. Its protein product is CASSPSHRGTDTQYF.